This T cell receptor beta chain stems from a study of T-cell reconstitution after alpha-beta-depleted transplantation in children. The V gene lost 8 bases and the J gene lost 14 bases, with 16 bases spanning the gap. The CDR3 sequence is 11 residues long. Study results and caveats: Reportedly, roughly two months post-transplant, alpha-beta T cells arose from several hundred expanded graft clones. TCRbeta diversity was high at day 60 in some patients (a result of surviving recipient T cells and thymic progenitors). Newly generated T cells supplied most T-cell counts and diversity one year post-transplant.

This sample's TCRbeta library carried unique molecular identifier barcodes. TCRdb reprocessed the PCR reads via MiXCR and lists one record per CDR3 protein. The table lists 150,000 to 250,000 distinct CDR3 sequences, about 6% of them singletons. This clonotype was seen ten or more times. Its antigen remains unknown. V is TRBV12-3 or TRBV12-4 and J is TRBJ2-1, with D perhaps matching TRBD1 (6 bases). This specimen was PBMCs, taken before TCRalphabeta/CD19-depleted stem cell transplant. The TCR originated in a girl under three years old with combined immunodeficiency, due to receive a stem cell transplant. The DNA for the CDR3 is TGTGCCAGCCTAGCACAGGGCCACGAGTTCTTC. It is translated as CASLAQGHEFF.